One and the same sample provided the 12 T cell receptor beta chains below, sequenced in a study of blood T cell repertoires in COVID-19. Some clones are missing from TCRdb's copy, which holds only in-frame ones; the method was immunoSEQ multiplex PCR. The table records 55,000 to 75,000 clones, 70% to 80% of them present only once. The sequencing input was peripheral blood. The receptors derive from a man aged 55 to 70 with acute or convalescent COVID-19.

The chain links TRBV18 to TRBJ1-1, with D possibly being TRBD1 (5 bases). Germline lookup yields CDR1 KGHSH and CDR2 LQKENI. V was pared by 8 bases and J by 6 bases, with 10 bases between. The CDR3 has 11 amino acids. Here the CDR3 DNA reads TGTGCCAGCGGGGGAGGCTCTGAAGCTTTCTTT. Translated, it gives CASGGGSEAFF.

J is TRBJ2-3 and V is TRBV3-1 (or the pseudogene TRBV3-2); 8 bases align to TRBD1. CDR1 is LGHDT and CDR2 is YNNKEL in the germline V gene (reference sequence). J gave up 2 bases and V 4 bases, and 8 bases lay outside the gene matches. The CDR3 loop spans 16 amino acids. CDR3 sequence: CASSRRTGRVTDTQYF. CDR3 in DNA: TGTGCCAGCAGCCGCAGGACAGGGCGGGTCACAGATACGCAGTATTTT.

The chain combines TRBV2 with TRBJ1-5, with 8 nucleotides matching TRBD1. Germline V gene sequence: CDR1 SNHLY, CDR2 FYNNEI. V shed 7 bases, J shed 3 bases, and the junction held 14 bases outside the gene matches. The CDR3 length is 17 residues. CDR3 DNA sequence: TGTGCCAGCACTCCCCACCCCAGGCAGGGGGCCAATCAGCCCCAGCATTTT. It is translated as CASTPHPRQGANQPQHF.

The rearrangement joins TRBV6-5 to TRBJ2-5; a weak D match, TRBD1 (5 bases). The CDR3 length is 15 residues. Germline V gene data show CDR1 as MNHEY and CDR2 as SVGAGI. The V and J ends lost 0 bases and 4 bases respectively, with 12 bases between them. In DNA form, the CDR3 reads TGTGCCAGCAGTTACTCTGGGGCACGTAGAGAGACCCAGTACTTC. This translates into CASSYSGARRETQYF.

The chain is built from TRBV11-3 and TRBJ2-2, with D possibly being TRBD2 (6 bases). This CDR3 region has 15 residues. The germline V gene has CDR1 SGHNT and CDR2 YENEEA. V lost 6 bases and J 6 bases, leaving 17 bases between the germline ends. CDR3 region: CASRVGGTGAGELFF. CDR3 bases: TGTGCCAGCAGGGTCGGTGGGACGGGGGCCGGGGAGCTGTTTTTT.

The chain couples TRBV28 to TRBJ2-1; possibly TRBD2 for D (6 bases). Germline V gene data show CDR1 as MDHEN and CDR2 as SYDVKM. The CDR3 totals 15 residues. V lost 2 bases and J lost 7, with 15 bases in between. In DNA, the CDR3 is TGTGCCAGCAGTTTACTTCTAGCGCAGAGGAATGAGCAGTTCTTC. It translates to CASSLLLAQRNEQFF.

The gene calls are TRBV7-2 and TRBJ2-7; 7 nucleotides align to TRBD1. V shed 1 base and J 2 bases; nucleotides not matched to a gene: 5. CDR3 length: 15 amino acids. Germline V CDR1 and CDR2: SGHTA, FQGNSA. CDR3 DNA: TGTGCCAGCAGCTTAGTGTCGGGGACAGCCTACGAGCAGTACTTC. This sequence encodes CASSLVSGTAYEQYF.

For the CDR3, the DNA is TGTGCCAGCAGCTTAGCACTCTCTATGAACACTGAAGCTTTCTTT. Residues: CASSLALSMNTEAFF. The chain links TRBV7-9 to TRBJ1-1; D gene uncertain. The ends were cut back, 0 bases at V and 0 bases at J, with 8 bases in the middle. CDR1 is SEHNR, CDR2 FQNEAQ, per germline (reference sequence). CDR3 length: 15 amino acids.

This clone occurred many times. The CDR3 loop reads CASSPRPRTAEKLFF. In nucleotides, the CDR3 is TGCGCCAGCAGCCCGAGACCCCGTACAGCCGAAAAACTGTTTTTT. The V call is TRBV5-1, the J call TRBJ1-4; D unclear. Trimming stripped 4 bases from V and 8 bases from J, with 18 bases between. CDR1 and CDR2 (germline): SGHRS, YFSETQ. This CDR3 has 15 amino acids.

This clone is a singleton in its sample. The genes are TRBV5-1 and TRBJ2-3, with TRBD2 matching 13 bases. Germline values: CDR1 SGHRS, CDR2 YFSETQ. The V and J ends lost 4 bases and 4 bases, in that order; junction bases with no gene match: 3. The CDR3 is 15 residues long. The CDR3 DNA follows: TGCGCCAGCAGCGGGACTAGCGGGATATCAGATACGCAGTATTTT. Amino acid sequence: CASSGTSGISDTQYF.

The chain is built from TRBV24-1 and TRBJ2-7; D unclear. This CDR3 has 13 residues. V dropped 5 bases and J dropped 1 base, with 8 bases sitting between them. Per germline, CDR1 KGHDR and CDR2 SFDVKD. CDR3 sequence: CATSGQNSYEQYF. The CDR3 nucleotides read TGTGCCACCAGTGGGCAGAATTCCTACGAGCAGTACTTC.

The rearrangement uses TRBV6-6 and TRBJ2-5; 10 bases fit TRBD2. V shed 4 bases, J shed 5 bases, and the junction held 4 bases outside the gene matches. CDR3 length: 14 residues. Germline V gives CDR1 MNHNY, CDR2 SVGAGI (reference sequence). CDR3 coding DNA: TGTGCCAGCAGTTCCCTAGCGGGAGCCGAGACCCAGTACTTC. This translates into CASSSLAGAETQYF.